This TCR beta chain emerged from a study of blood T cell repertoires in COVID-19. Sequenced by immunoSEQ multiplex PCR; TCRdb stores in-frame clones only, minus some. There are 110,000 or so clones in the sample; more than 70% occur only once, and 7.5% to 9.5% lies in the top ten. V shed 2 bases and J 9 bases; nucleotides not matched to a gene: 4. This CDR3 has 15 amino acids. Germline loops: CDR1 SGHTA, CDR2 FQGTGA. The chain is built from TRBV7-3 and TRBJ2-3, with 14 nucleotides matching TRBD2. The sample was peripheral blood. This clonotype was obtained from a woman in her sixties or seventies who had recovered from COVID-19. In DNA, the CDR3 is TGTGCCAGCAGCTTAGGGACTAGCGGGGGAACCACGCAGTATTTT. This gives the protein CASSLGTSGGTTQYF.